This T cell receptor beta chain was sequenced in a study of T-cell memory formation after mild COVID-19. As for the study in general: TCR clusters showed largely donor specificity. The study's findings and limits: The pre-infection memory compartment contained some responding clones, suggesting cross-reactive memory joined. A second wave expanding day 15 to 37 was CD4+-biased; contracting clones were balanced. The study found contracting CD4+ clones mainly in CM and EM and contracting CD8+ clones in EMRA.

Each CDR3 protein is one row after TCRdb ran MiXCR on the 5' RACE reads. The table shows about 5,500 distinct CDR3 sequences, with about a fifth occurring only once. Trimming pared 0 bases from V and 9 bases from J, leaving 10 bases between. CDR1 is SGHRS, CDR2 YFSETQ, per germline. The CDR3 is 13 amino acids. This clonotype was observed at least ten times. Its antigen is undetermined. The TCR was taken from an adult woman who had mild COVID-19 (a few samples of this study predate the infection). Cell type and time point are not known. The chain employs TRBV5-1 and TRBJ2-1, with a weak D call TRBD2 (6 bases). Material: PBMCs or a T cell subset sorted from them (not recorded which). In DNA form, the CDR3 reads TGCGCCAGCAGCTTGGTTTACGGGGGTGAGCAGTTCTTC. This codes for CASSLVYGGEQFF.